This section outlines one TCR beta chain sequence together with its context. It was with 60 Vbeta and 13 Jbeta primers that the PCR ran. Profiling relied on immunoSEQ multiplex PCR, and the TCRdb table lists in-frame clones only, not all of them. The sample holds 150,000 or so clones; approximately 82% are singletons and the top ten take around 3.4%. Likely unrecorded immune exposures existed in these nominally healthy donors. The data originate from a study of cytomegalovirus exposure and HLA in healthy donors. CDR3 size: 14 residues. Germline V gives CDR1 MNHEY, CDR2 SVGAGI. J was trimmed by 6 bases and V by 3 bases; bases with no gene match: 7.

The chain is built from TRBV6-5 and TRBJ2-7; 8 nucleotides agree with TRBD1. This clonotype was sampled from a man aged 35-49 years in good health and CMV-seronegative. What was sequenced was PBMCs. CDR3 DNA: TGTGCCAGCAGTTATCAACTCGACAGGGGCGAGCAGTACTTC. As protein: CASSYQLDRGEQYF.